Each of the 15 T cell receptor beta chains below was sequenced from the same sample in a study of blood T cell repertoires in COVID-19 (dated by TCRdb to the early 2020s). Libraries were made using the immunoSEQ multiplex PCR assay. TCRdb limited this immuneACCESS table to in-frame rearrangements with V and J called. A share of clones is missing; checked studies link under half to unresolved V genes, and the rest is unexplained. For this sample there are about 59,000 clones; about 90% appear just once. The top ten clones comprise roughly 4.6% of the sample. Sequenced sample: peripheral blood. The receptors derive from an elderly man in a cohort sampled during active COVID-19.

This chain links TRBV5-6 with TRBJ2-2, with D hard to call. This CDR3 is 12 amino acids long. The germline CDR1 and CDR2 sequences are SGHDT and YYEEEE. Trimming cost V 0 bases and J 6 bases, with 3 bases left between them. The CDR3 loop reads CASSLASGELFF. The DNA of the CDR3 is TGTGCCAGCAGCTTGGCATCCGGGGAGCTGTTTTTT.

The chain links TRBV30 to TRBJ2-7; D perhaps matches TRBD2 (5 bases). CDR3 length equals 14 residues. Germline CDR1 GTSNPN, CDR2 SVGIG (reference sequence). V lost 3 bases, J lost 12 bases, and 24 bases lay in between. The CDR3 nucleotides read TGTGCCTGGAGCCCTCGGACGCAGGTTTCCCGGGGGTACTTC. It encodes CAWSPRTQVSRGYF.

This chain connects TRBV2 to TRBJ1-1, with 8 bases aligning to TRBD1. The V gene end was trimmed by 6 bases and the J gene end by 2 bases; junction bases not matched to a gene: 11. The length of the CDR3 is 16 residues. The germline V gene has CDR1 SNHLY and CDR2 FYNNEI. CDR3 protein: CASRPGTGGSNTEAFF. The CDR3 nucleotides are TGTGCCAGCAGGCCCGGGACAGGAGGTTCAAACACTGAAGCTTTCTTT.

The chain is built from TRBV14 and TRBJ1-5; possible D gene TRBD1, 6 bases. Deletions cut 4 bases from V and 2 bases from J, with 9 bases between. The germline V gene has CDR1 SGHDN and CDR2 FVKESK. This CDR3 spans 14 amino acids. The CDR3 nucleotides are TGTGCCAGCAGCCCAGGGGATGGCAATCAGCCCCAGCATTTT. Protein: CASSPGDGNQPQHF.

The chain has TRBV3-1 (or the pseudogene TRBV3-2) and TRBJ1-5; D is uncertain. The CDR3 is made up of 14 amino acids. V gave up 1 base and J gave up 2 bases, with 6 bases separating them. Germline-derived CDR1 and CDR2 are LGHDT and YNNKEL (reference sequence). The CDR3, as DNA: TGTGCCAGCAGCCAAGTTCGGGGCAATCAGCCCCAGCATTTT. This sequence encodes CASSQVRGNQPQHF.

DNA for the CDR3: TGTGCCAGCAGTTTATGGCAGGGAGGCGAAGCTTTCTTT. Its protein is CASSLWQGGEAFF. V usage is TRBV27 and J usage is TRBJ1-1; D perhaps matches TRBD1 (5 bases). Deletions cut 1 base from V and 8 bases from J, with 11 bases between. Germline CDR1 and CDR2: MNHEY and SMNVEV (reference sequence). This CDR3 contains 13 residues.

The chain links TRBV11-2 to TRBJ2-1; 9 nucleotides match TRBD1. The CDR3 has 14 residues. Trimming at V came to 0 bases and at J to 10 bases, leaving 4 bases not matched to a gene. Germline loops: CDR1 SGHAT, CDR2 FQNNGV. The CDR3 nucleotides are TGTGCCAGCAGCTTAGAGAGGACAGGGGAAGAGCAGTTCTTC. Translated, it gives CASSLERTGEEQFF.

Turning to this clone: A junction boundary mismatches the germline segment, possibly from a read error. The chain has TRBV3-1 (or the pseudogene TRBV3-2) and TRBJ1-2, with TRBD1 matching 7 bases. Germline V CDR1 and CDR2: LGHDT, YNNKEL (reference sequence). This CDR3 contains 12 residues. CDR3 residues: CASSLGGDGHTF. CDR3 nucleotides: TGTGCCAGCAGTTTAGGGGGCGATGGCCACACCTTC.

The V call is TRBV10-3, the J call TRBJ1-1; a possible D gene is TRBD1 (5 bases). Germline assignment: CDR1 ENHRY and CDR2 SYGVKD. There are 13 residues in the CDR3. Trimming removed 7 bases at V and 5 bases at J, with 14 bases between. CDR3 protein: CAITQGEGTEAFF. CDR3 nucleotides: TGTGCCATCACCCAAGGGGAGGGAACTGAAGCTTTCTTT.

The chain has TRBV6-2 or TRBV6-3 and TRBJ1-2; no clear D. The CDR3 has 13 residues. The V end was cut by 5 bases, the J end by 5 bases, with 12 bases between. CDR1 and CDR2 (germline): MNHEY, SVGEGT. Written as DNA, the CDR3 is TGTGCCAGCAGTCAAACAGAGAGATATGGCTACACCTTC. As protein: CASSQTERYGYTF.

The V call is TRBV12-3 or TRBV12-4, the J call TRBJ1-2; 7 bases fit TRBD1. The CDR3 has 12 residues. Losses at the gene ends were 5 bases for V and 6 bases for J; bases not matched to a gene: 3. The CDR3, as DNA: TGTGCCAGCAGTCCTGGGACAGATGGCTACACCTTC. This gives the protein CASSPGTDGYTF.

This rearrangement joins TRBV4-2 to TRBJ2-2, with TRBD2 matching 7 bases. The J segment lost 0 bases and the V segment lost 4 bases, leaving 5 bases of the junction unmatched. The germline CDR1 and CDR2 sequences are LGHNA and YNFKEQ. The CDR3 spans 16 residues. The CDR3, as DNA: TGTGCCAGCAGCCCGGAGGGAGGGGCGAACACCGGGGAGCTGTTTTTT. It is translated as CASSPEGGANTGELFF.

This clone was observed a handful of times. The CDR3 DNA reads as TGTGCCACCAGCAGAGATAAAGGGGGTGGCTATGGCTACACCTTC. This translates into CATSRDKGGGYGYTF. V gene TRBV15 combines with J gene TRBJ1-2; the D gene is possibly TRBD1 (6 bases). The V end lost 0 bases, the J end lost 4 bases, and 12 bases lay between the germline ends. The CDR3 has 15 amino acids. Germline V gene lookup returns CDR1 LNHNV and CDR2 YYDKDF (reference sequence). Supplemented by reference TRBV15 and TRBJ1-2, the full variable domain reads DAMVIQNPRYQVTQFGKPVTLSCSQTLNHNVMYWYQQKSSQAPKLLFHYYDKDFNNEADTPDNFQSRRPNTSFCFLDIRSPGLGDTAMYLCATSRDKGGGYGYTFGSGTRLTVV.

This chain joins TRBV5-8 and TRBJ1-2; D is perhaps TRBD1 (5 bases). Germline V gene lookup returns CDR1 SGHTS and CDR2 YDEGEE. Trimming took 0 bases from V and 8 from J, leaving 20 bases between them. The CDR3 is 16 residues long. CDR3 coding DNA: TGTGCCAGCAGCTTGGTGGAGGGGTCCGGTCTTCAGGGCTACACCTTC. It yields the protein CASSLVEGSGLQGYTF.

The chain has TRBV4-3 and TRBJ1-2, with a tentative D call TRBD1 (6 bases). Per germline, CDR1 LGHNA and CDR2 YSLEER. V shed 0 bases and J shed 4 bases, with 12 bases lying between them. This CDR3 spans 15 amino acids. CDR3 residues: CASSQDRQGSYGYTF. The CDR3 nucleotides are TGCGCCAGCAGCCAAGATCGTCAGGGGAGCTATGGCTACACCTTC.